Sequencing of this TCR beta chain was carried out in a study of human T cells and chemical hapten exposure. For the study at large: DPC at 0.01% went onto the upper back in patch tests, read at 6 days. From small differences in pooled library volume came most of the variation in per-sample TCR yields.

TCRdb re-called the RACE reads with MiXCR, one entry per CDR3 protein. Of a few hundred thousand distinct CDR3 sequences in the sample, over 6% were seen once. The study, taken as a whole, reports: DPC sensitization did not alter TCRs above 1 in 1000 frequency.

J gave up 5 bases and V 3 bases, and 5 bases lay outside the gene matches. This CDR3 is 14 amino acids long. Germline V gives CDR1 LNHDA, CDR2 SQIVND (reference sequence). Turning to this clonotype: The antigen is undetermined.

The time point: patch test 2, 6 weeks after DPC sensitization. Treatment described: therapeutic diphenylcyclopropenone sensitization with weekly scalp DPC. At every patch-test visit, blood was drawn before the patch test was applied. This receptor was identified in a woman aged 18-29 years with alopecia areata. Some clones in this sample may be carry-over from other donors' samples. The chain employs TRBV19 and TRBJ2-5, with TRBD1 identical over 8 bases. This material consisted of whole blood, taken in connection with sensitization to the hapten diphenylcyclopropenone (DPC). For the CDR3, the DNA is TGTGCCAGTAGTATCGGCGACAGGGGCGAGACCCAGTACTTC. This sequence encodes CASSIGDRGETQYF.